The 2 T cell receptor beta chains in this list originate from one sample, sequenced in a study of blood T cell repertoires in COVID-19. TCRdb keeps only in-frame clones here, not all; method: immunoSEQ multiplex PCR. This table holds some 19,000 clones, 82% found once. The sample was peripheral blood. These receptors all come from a human donor in a cohort sampled during active COVID-19.

V and J are TRBV9 and TRBJ2-1; 11 positions agree with TRBD2. The V gene end was trimmed by 3 bases and the J gene end by 6 bases; junction bases not matched to a gene: 5. This CDR3 contains 15 residues. Germline values: CDR1 SGDLS, CDR2 YYNGEE. The CDR3 nucleotides are TGTGCCAGCAGCGGAGGGACTAGCGGTGCCAATGAGCAGTTCTTC. It encodes CASSGGTSGANEQFF.

This clone was observed a few times. The chain employs TRBV7-8 and TRBJ1-2, with 8 bases fitting TRBD1. Per germline, CDR1 SGHVS and CDR2 FQNEAQ. V dropped 5 bases and J dropped 6; count of bases not matched to a gene: 14. The CDR3 has 16 residues. The CDR3 loop is CASSRSSGRGLDGYTF. In DNA form, the CDR3 reads TGTGCCAGCAGCCGCTCATCCGGCAGGGGGCTGGATGGCTACACCTTC.